This TCR beta chain derives from a study of T cells in Graves' hyperthyroidism and ophthalmopathy. This clonotype has a handful of counts. This CDR3 region has 17 residues. V gave up 7 bases and J gave up 1 base, with 19 bases separating them. CDR1 is MNHNS and CDR2 is SASEGT in the germline V gene. TCR beta CDR3 sequences were amplified from RNA transcripts. The HTBI primer set drove a first-round RT-PCR of the TCR CDR3. TCRdb fed the multiplex PCR reads into MiXCR, producing one record per CDR3 protein. This sample yields roughly 600,000 distinct CDR3 sequences, of which about 14% are seen a single time; 9.5% to 15% belongs to the top ten.

The V call is TRBV6-1, the J call TRBJ2-2, with a weak D call TRBD2 (6 bases). The sequencing input was blood. This receptor was taken from a woman aged 50 to 65 with Graves' ophthalmopathy. CDR3 coding DNA: TGTGCCAGCACCAACGATTGGACTACCCTGAACACCGGGGAGCTGTTTTTT. It translates to CASTNDWTTLNTGELFF.